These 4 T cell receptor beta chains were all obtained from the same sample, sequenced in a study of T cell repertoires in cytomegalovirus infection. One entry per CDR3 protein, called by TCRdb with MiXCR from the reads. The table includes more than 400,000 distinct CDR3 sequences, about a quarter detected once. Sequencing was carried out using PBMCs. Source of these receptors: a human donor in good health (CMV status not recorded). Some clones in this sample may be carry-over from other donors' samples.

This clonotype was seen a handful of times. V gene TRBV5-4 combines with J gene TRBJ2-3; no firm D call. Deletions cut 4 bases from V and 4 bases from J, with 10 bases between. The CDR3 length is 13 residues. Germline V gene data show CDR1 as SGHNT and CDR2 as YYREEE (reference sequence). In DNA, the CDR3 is TGTGCCAGCAGCACCCCCACCCCAGATACGCAGTATTTT. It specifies CASSTPTPDTQYF.

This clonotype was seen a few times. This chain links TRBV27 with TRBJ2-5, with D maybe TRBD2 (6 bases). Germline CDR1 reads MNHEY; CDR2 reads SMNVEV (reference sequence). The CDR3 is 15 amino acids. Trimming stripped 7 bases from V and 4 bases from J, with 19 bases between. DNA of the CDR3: TGTGCCAGCACCGCGTCAAGGCCGGGAGTAGAGACCCAGTACTTC. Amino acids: CASTASRPGVETQYF.

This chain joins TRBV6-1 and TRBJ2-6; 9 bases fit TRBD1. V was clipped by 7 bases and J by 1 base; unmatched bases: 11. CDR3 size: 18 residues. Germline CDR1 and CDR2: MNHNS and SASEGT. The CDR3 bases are TGTGCCAGCATTCCTTCCGCCGGGACAGGGTCTGGGGCCAACGTCCTGACTTTC. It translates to CASIPSAGTGSGANVLTF.

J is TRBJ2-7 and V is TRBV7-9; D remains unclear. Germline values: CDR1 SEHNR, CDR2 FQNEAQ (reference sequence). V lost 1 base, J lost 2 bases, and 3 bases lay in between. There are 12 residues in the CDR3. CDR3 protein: CASSLVPYEQYV. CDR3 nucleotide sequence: TGTGCCAGCAGCTTAGTACCCTACGAGCAGTACGTC.